This entry lists 5 T cell receptor beta chains sequenced from one sample in a study of blood T cell repertoires in COVID-19. Assay used: immunoSEQ multiplex PCR; TCRdb lists only in-frame clones, some missing. Found here are over 300,000 clones, more than 75% of them singletons; the top ten hold around 0.91%. Sequenced material: PBMCs or T cells enriched from blood (not recorded which). The receptor set was obtained from a woman in her thirties with acute COVID-19.

The chain combines TRBV7-2 with TRBJ1-3, with a possible D match to TRBD1 (6 bases). CDR1 is SGHTA, CDR2 FQGNSA, per germline. Trimming stripped 5 bases from V and 2 bases from J, with 16 bases between. This CDR3 has 16 amino acids. The CDR3 coding sequence is TGTGCCAGCAGCCCCACAGGGTTGGCAACTGGAAACACCATATATTTT. Its translation is CASSPTGLATGNTIYF.

The CDR3 loop is CASSFGTGLFNEQFF. For the CDR3, the DNA is TGTGCCAGCAGCTTCGGGACAGGGTTATTCAATGAGCAGTTCTTC. The J gene is TRBJ2-1, the V gene TRBV11-2; 9 nucleotides align to TRBD1. V was pared by 3 bases and J by 6 bases, with 6 bases of the junction left unmatched. CDR1 and CDR2 from the germline V gene are SGHAT and FQNNGV. This CDR3 is 15 amino acids long.

J is TRBJ2-3 and V is TRBV5-1; 13 nucleotides line up with TRBD2. The CDR3 runs to 17 residues. Germline V gene data show CDR1 as SGHRS and CDR2 as YFSETQ. The V and J ends lost 1 base and 5 bases, in that order; junction bases with no gene match: 7. The CDR3 loop is CASSLSPGLAGKDTQYF. The CDR3 DNA follows: TGCGCCAGCAGCTTGTCACCGGGACTAGCGGGGAAAGATACGCAGTATTTT.

The chain is built from TRBV5-6 and TRBJ1-2; 9 nucleotides line up with TRBD1. Germline values: CDR1 SGHDT, CDR2 YYEEEE. The CDR3 totals 15 residues. V gave up 6 bases and J gave up 5 bases; unmatched junction bases: 11. CDR3 DNA sequence: TGTGCCAGCACCCCCCCGGCCGGGACAGGGTATGGCTACACCTTC. Translation: CASTPPAGTGYGYTF.

V usage is TRBV9 and J usage is TRBJ2-5; weak D call: TRBD2 (6 bases). V shed 0 bases and J shed 5 bases, with 17 bases lying between them. The CDR3 covers 16 residues. CDR1 and CDR2 from the germline V gene are SGDLS and YYNGEE. CDR3 sequence (DNA): TGTGCCAGCAGCGTAGCAGGGACTCAATCGGGGGAGACCCAGTACTTC. Residues: CASSVAGTQSGETQYF.